The rows below give T cell receptor beta chains drawn from one sample of a study of T cells in tumors and immune-related adverse events. The protocol was immunoSEQ multiplex PCR, while the TCRdb copy is restricted to in-frame clones and leaves out a portion. The table shows about 11,000 clones, with under 95% occurring only once. The sample was lymph node tissue, taken from a patient treated with anti-PD-1 therapy. Source of these receptors: a female donor with metastatic renal cell carcinoma. Both conserved end residues are part of each CDR3. The order of the fields is clone size, V gene, J gene, CDR3 length, D gene, CDR3 DNA, CDR3 protein. D genes are given only for firm matches. Clone sizes are given selectively: once, few, many, or a class where the clone is expanded.

abundance: -; v_gene: TRBV19; j_gene: TRBJ2-3; len: 14; d_gene: -; CDR3nt: TGTGCCAGTAGCCGGCAAAGCGGGCCCTCTCCGCAGTATTTT; CDR3aa: CASSRQSGPSPQYF
abundance: -; v_gene: TRBV25-1; j_gene: TRBJ1-5; len: 15; d_gene: -; CDR3nt: TGTGCCAGCAGTGAATCCGGCAGGGGCGTTCAGCCCCAGCATTTT; CDR3aa: CASSESGRGVQPQHF
abundance: -; v_gene: TRBV5-1; j_gene: TRBJ1-2; len: 16; d_gene: TRBD1; CDR3nt: TGCGCCAGCAGCTTGGTAATTAGACAGGGGTTGTATGGCTACACCTTC; CDR3aa: CASSLVIRQGLYGYTF
abundance: -; v_gene: TRBV10-1; j_gene: TRBJ2-2; len: 11; d_gene: -; CDR3nt: TGCGCCAGAGAGGTTCACGGGGAGCTGTTTTTT; CDR3aa: CAREVHGELFF
abundance: -; v_gene: TRBV7-6; j_gene: TRBJ1-3; len: 15; d_gene: -; CDR3nt: TGTGCCAGCAGCTTGGGACCTAGCTCTGGAAACACCATATATTTT; CDR3aa: CASSLGPSSGNTIYF
abundance: -; v_gene: TRBV19; j_gene: TRBJ2-3; len: 15; d_gene: -; CDR3nt: TGTGCCAGTAGTATGGGGGCGTCTAGCACAGATACGCAGTATTTT; CDR3aa: CASSMGASSTDTQYF
abundance: -; v_gene: TRBV28; j_gene: TRBJ2-1; len: 16; d_gene: TRBD2; CDR3nt: TGTGCCAGCAGTTCTGGCGGGAGGGTCGATTACAATGAGCAGTTCTTC; CDR3aa: CASSSGGRVDYNEQFF
abundance: -; v_gene: TRBV30; j_gene: TRBJ2-1; len: 14; d_gene: -; CDR3nt: TGTGCCTGGAGTGTGCCGGCGTTCTACAATGAGCAGTTCTTC; CDR3aa: CAWSVPAFYNEQFF
abundance: -; v_gene: TRBV5-5; j_gene: TRBJ1-2; len: 14; d_gene: -; CDR3nt: TGTGCCAGCAGCTTGTTAGGCTTTGGGGACGGCTACACCTTC; CDR3aa: CASSLLGFGDGYTF
abundance: -; v_gene: TRBV14; j_gene: TRBJ2-5; len: 14; d_gene: -; CDR3nt: TGTGCCAGCAGCCAAGAGTCCCAGACGGAGACCCAGTACTTC; CDR3aa: CASSQESQTETQYF
abundance: -; v_gene: TRBV11-3; j_gene: TRBJ1-1; len: 15; d_gene: -; CDR3nt: TGTGCCAGCAGCTTGGGCGGGGGATTGAACACTGAAGCTTTCTTT; CDR3aa: CASSLGGGLNTEAFF
abundance: -; v_gene: TRBV27; j_gene: TRBJ2-7; len: 15; d_gene: TRBD1; CDR3nt: TGTGCCAGCTTGCATCGACAGGGGGCTTCCTACGAGCAGTACTTC; CDR3aa: CASLHRQGASYEQYF
abundance: -; v_gene: TRBV15; j_gene: TRBJ2-1; len: 15; d_gene: -; CDR3nt: TGTGCCACCAGCAGAGGGGAGTTCCTAAACAATGAGCAGTTCTTC; CDR3aa: CATSRGEFLNNEQFF
abundance: -; v_gene: TRBV6-1; j_gene: TRBJ2-1; len: 14; d_gene: TRBD2; CDR3nt: TGTGCCAGCGTACTAGCGGGAAACTACAATGAGCAGTTCTTC; CDR3aa: CASVLAGNYNEQFF
abundance: -; v_gene: TRBV28; j_gene: TRBJ1-1; len: 12; d_gene: -; CDR3nt: TGTGCCAGCAGGGGGTTGTACACTGAAGCTTTCTTT; CDR3aa: CASRGLYTEAFF
abundance: -; v_gene: TRBV7-2; j_gene: TRBJ2-7; len: 15; d_gene: -; CDR3nt: TGTGCCAGCAGCTTTGTATGGGACTTCTCCTACGAGCAGTACTTC; CDR3aa: CASSFVWDFSYEQYF
abundance: -; v_gene: TRBV6-6; j_gene: TRBJ2-3; len: 16; d_gene: TRBD2; CDR3nt: TGTGCCAGCAGTTCAGGGACTAGCGGGAGTGTGAATACGCAGTATTTT; CDR3aa: CASSSGTSGSVNTQYF
abundance: once; v_gene: TRBV21-1; j_gene: TRBJ2-7; len: 14; d_gene: -; CDR3nt: TGTGCCAGCGGCAAAGGGGGGGGGCGCGGCGAGCAGTACTTC; CDR3aa: CASGKGGGRGEQYF
abundance: once; v_gene: TRBV7-6; j_gene: TRBJ1-1; len: 13; d_gene: -; CDR3nt: TGTGCCAGCAGCCCACAGGTGAACACTGAAGCTTTCTTT; CDR3aa: CASSPQVNTEAFF
abundance: -; v_gene: TRBV7-7; j_gene: TRBJ2-2; len: 15; d_gene: -; CDR3nt: TGTGCCAGCAGCCCCGTGGGGACGAACACCGGGGAGCTGTTTTTT; CDR3aa: CASSPVGTNTGELFF
abundance: -; v_gene: TRBV19; j_gene: TRBJ1-2; len: 15; d_gene: TRBD1; CDR3nt: TGTGCCAGTAGTATAGTAGCACAGGGGAACTATGGCTACACCTTC; CDR3aa: CASSIVAQGNYGYTF
abundance: -; v_gene: TRBV7-6; j_gene: TRBJ2-3; len: 14; d_gene: -; CDR3nt: TGTGCCAGCAGCTTCCAGCGGAGCGCGGGGACGCAGTATTTT; CDR3aa: CASSFQRSAGTQYF
abundance: -; v_gene: TRBV5-1; j_gene: TRBJ1-4; len: 15; d_gene: -; CDR3nt: TGCGCCAGCAGCGCCCAGGGTACCCTGGGAGAAAAACTGTTTTTT; CDR3aa: CASSAQGTLGEKLFF
abundance: once; v_gene: TRBV25-1; j_gene: TRBJ2-7; len: 16; d_gene: TRBD1; CDR3nt: TGTGCCAGCAGTGAATCCGTAGGGGGCATAGGATACGAGCAGTACTTC; CDR3aa: CASSESVGGIGYEQYF
abundance: -; v_gene: TRBV25-1; j_gene: TRBJ2-2; len: 17; d_gene: TRBD2; CDR3nt: TGTGCCAGCAGTGGATTCGTAGCGGGAGGATACACCGGGGAGCTGTTTTTT; CDR3aa: CASSGFVAGGYTGELFF
abundance: -; v_gene: TRBV5-3; j_gene: TRBJ2-1; len: 15; d_gene: TRBD2; CDR3nt: TGTGCCAGAAGCTTGGACGGGACTAGCATACTTGAGCAGTTCTTC; CDR3aa: CARSLDGTSILEQFF
abundance: -; v_gene: TRBV11-3; j_gene: TRBJ1-4; len: 16; d_gene: TRBD1; CDR3nt: TGTGCCAGCCGAAAACGGGACAGGCAAAACCTTGAAAAACTGTTTTTT; CDR3aa: CASRKRDRQNLEKLFF
abundance: -; v_gene: TRBV6-6; j_gene: TRBJ2-7; len: 15; d_gene: TRBD1; CDR3nt: TGTGCCAGCAGTCCCGTGACAGGGGGCGCGAACGAGCAGTACTTC; CDR3aa: CASSPVTGGANEQYF
abundance: -; v_gene: TRBV10-3; j_gene: TRBJ2-5; len: 16; d_gene: TRBD2; CDR3nt: TGTGCCATCAGTGAATACAGCGGGGGGCCCCAAGAGACCCAGTACTTC; CDR3aa: CAISEYSGGPQETQYF
abundance: -; v_gene: TRBV5-1; j_gene: TRBJ2-3; len: 19; d_gene: TRBD2; CDR3nt: TGCGCCAGCAGCTTCGACCCAGGATATCGGGAGGTGAGAACAGATACGCAGTATTTT; CDR3aa: CASSFDPGYREVRTDTQYF
abundance: -; v_gene: TRBV10-2; j_gene: TRBJ1-1; len: 16; d_gene: -; CDR3nt: TGCGCCAGCAGTGGGACCTTTCTCACAGTATTCACTGAAGCTTTCTTT; CDR3aa: CASSGTFLTVFTEAFF
abundance: -; v_gene: TRBV30; j_gene: TRBJ1-5; len: 14; d_gene: -; CDR3nt: TGTGCCTGGAAGGCCGGGCAGGCGAATCAGCCCCAGCATTTT; CDR3aa: CAWKAGQANQPQHF
abundance: -; v_gene: TRBV5-6; j_gene: TRBJ1-4; len: 16; d_gene: TRBD1; CDR3nt: TGTGCCAGCAGCCCGACCGGTGGACAGGGAAGTGAAAAACTGTTTTTT; CDR3aa: CASSPTGGQGSEKLFF
abundance: -; v_gene: TRBV6-5; j_gene: TRBJ2-1; len: 15; d_gene: -; CDR3nt: TGTGCCAGCAGCTCCTACTCGGGTCCGCACAATGAGCAGTTCTTC; CDR3aa: CASSSYSGPHNEQFF
abundance: -; v_gene: TRBV27; j_gene: TRBJ1-4; len: 15; d_gene: TRBD1; CDR3nt: TGTGCCAGCAGTTCCCCCGGGACAGGGAGCGAAAAACTGTTTTTT; CDR3aa: CASSSPGTGSEKLFF
abundance: -; v_gene: TRBV23-1; j_gene: TRBJ1-1; len: 16; d_gene: TRBD1; CDR3nt: TGCGCCAGCAGTCACTCCGGGACAGGGATGAACACTGAAGCTTTCTTT; CDR3aa: CASSHSGTGMNTEAFF
abundance: -; v_gene: TRBV5-1; j_gene: TRBJ2-1; len: 16; d_gene: TRBD2; CDR3nt: TGCGCCAGCAGCGACACTAGCGGGCGGTCCTACAATGAGCAGTTCTTC; CDR3aa: CASSDTSGRSYNEQFF
abundance: once; v_gene: TRBV4-3; j_gene: TRBJ1-2; len: 15; d_gene: -; CDR3nt: TGCGCCAGCAGCCAAGATCGGGAGGGGGGGGTTGGCTACACCTTC; CDR3aa: CASSQDREGGVGYTF
abundance: -; v_gene: TRBV27; j_gene: TRBJ2-1; len: 16; d_gene: TRBD2; CDR3nt: TGTGCCAGCAGTTTATCGACTAGCGGGGATTACAATGAGCAGTTCTTC; CDR3aa: CASSLSTSGDYNEQFF
abundance: -; v_gene: TRBV6-5; j_gene: TRBJ2-7; len: 13; d_gene: -; CDR3nt: TGTGCCAGCAGTTACTGGGGCACCTACGAGCAGTACTTC; CDR3aa: CASSYWGTYEQYF
abundance: -; v_gene: TRBV7-2; j_gene: TRBJ1-5; len: 14; d_gene: -; CDR3nt: TGTGCCAGCAGCTTTGACAGCCCTAATCAGCCCCAGCATTTT; CDR3aa: CASSFDSPNQPQHF
abundance: -; v_gene: TRBV5-1; j_gene: TRBJ2-5; len: 14; d_gene: -; CDR3nt: TGCGCCAGCAGCTTTTCTGCCGGGGACGAGACCCAGTACTTC; CDR3aa: CASSFSAGDETQYF
abundance: -; v_gene: TRBV5-4; j_gene: TRBJ1-1; len: 15; d_gene: TRBD1; CDR3nt: TGTGCCAGCAGCCCTACACAGGGGGGGAACACTGAAGCTTTCTTT; CDR3aa: CASSPTQGGNTEAFF
abundance: -; v_gene: TRBV12-5; j_gene: TRBJ1-2; len: 14; d_gene: -; CDR3nt: TGTGCTAGTGGTCCGGACACAGGACTTTATGGCTACACCTTC; CDR3aa: CASGPDTGLYGYTF
abundance: few; v_gene: TRBV5-4; j_gene: TRBJ1-2; len: 14; d_gene: -; CDR3nt: TGTGCCAGCAGCTTGGGTATAGGGAACTATGGCTACACCTTC; CDR3aa: CASSLGIGNYGYTF
abundance: -; v_gene: TRBV7-7; j_gene: TRBJ2-2; len: 12; d_gene: -; CDR3nt: TGTGCTATCAAGGAGGGGACCGGGGAGCTGTTTTTT; CDR3aa: CAIKEGTGELFF
abundance: -; v_gene: TRBV11-3; j_gene: TRBJ2-2; len: 14; d_gene: -; CDR3nt: TGTGCCAGCAGCCAACCATACCAGTCCGGGGAGCTGTTTTTT; CDR3aa: CASSQPYQSGELFF
abundance: -; v_gene: TRBV5-4; j_gene: TRBJ2-2; len: 13; d_gene: -; CDR3nt: TGTGCCAGCAGCTTGGGGAACACCGGGGAGCTGTTTTTT; CDR3aa: CASSLGNTGELFF
abundance: -; v_gene: TRBV19; j_gene: TRBJ2-2; len: 17; d_gene: TRBD1; CDR3nt: TGTGCCAGTAGTCTTTTTACAAACAGGGGCGACACCGGGGAGCTGTTTTTT; CDR3aa: CASSLFTNRGDTGELFF
abundance: -; v_gene: TRBV4-3; j_gene: TRBJ1-1; len: 16; d_gene: TRBD1; CDR3nt: TGCGCCAGCAGCCAAGGGGAGGGACAGGGGTATACTGAAGCTTTCTTT; CDR3aa: CASSQGEGQGYTEAFF
abundance: -; v_gene: TRBV7-9; j_gene: TRBJ2-1; len: 14; d_gene: -; CDR3nt: TGTGCCAGCAGCGCATTAGGGCCCTACAATGAGCAGTTCTTC; CDR3aa: CASSALGPYNEQFF
abundance: -; v_gene: TRBV4-3; j_gene: TRBJ1-1; len: 16; d_gene: TRBD1; CDR3nt: TGCGCCAGCAGCCACGGGACAGGGGTTGGAAACACTGAAGCTTTCTTT; CDR3aa: CASSHGTGVGNTEAFF
abundance: -; v_gene: TRBV4-2; j_gene: TRBJ2-1; len: 13; d_gene: -; CDR3nt: TGTGCCAGCAGCCCAGGACTGGTCAATGAGCAGTTCTTC; CDR3aa: CASSPGLVNEQFF
abundance: -; v_gene: TRBV19; j_gene: TRBJ2-7; len: 14; d_gene: -; CDR3nt: TGTGCCAGTAGTTGGGGCGTCAAAACCTACGAGCAGTACTTC; CDR3aa: CASSWGVKTYEQYF
abundance: -; v_gene: TRBV5-1; j_gene: TRBJ2-7; len: 13; d_gene: -; CDR3nt: TGCGCCAGCAGCTTGGGAGTTGCCTACGAGCAGTACTTC; CDR3aa: CASSLGVAYEQYF
abundance: few; v_gene: TRBV27; j_gene: TRBJ2-7; len: 15; d_gene: -; CDR3nt: TGTGCCAGCAGCCCCGGACCCCCAGGAGGCGACGAGCAGTACTTC; CDR3aa: CASSPGPPGGDEQYF
abundance: -; v_gene: TRBV6-5; j_gene: TRBJ1-5; len: 15; d_gene: -; CDR3nt: TGTGCCAGCAGTTGGGGCCAGTATAGCAATCAGCCCCAGCATTTT; CDR3aa: CASSWGQYSNQPQHF
abundance: -; v_gene: TRBV5-6; j_gene: TRBJ2-7; len: 13; d_gene: -; CDR3nt: TGTGCCAGCAGCTTGGTGGGGGGTTACGAGCAGTACTTC; CDR3aa: CASSLVGGYEQYF
abundance: -; v_gene: TRBV10-3; j_gene: TRBJ1-1; len: 11; d_gene: -; CDR3nt: TGTGCCACCAAAAAAGACACTGAAGCTTTCTTT; CDR3aa: CATKKDTEAFF
abundance: -; v_gene: TRBV18; j_gene: TRBJ1-5; len: 13; d_gene: -; CDR3nt: TGTGCCAGCTCACCACAGAGCAATCAGCCCCAGCATTTT; CDR3aa: CASSPQSNQPQHF